The present T cell receptor beta chain was sequenced within a study of OX40 agonist ivuxolimab in advanced cancers. In terms of the full investigation: Ivuxolimab was a fully human IgG2 agonistic monoclonal antibody targeting the costimulatory receptor OX40 (CD134). Peripheral TCRbeta sequencing was intended to test whether TCR sequence diversity was altered and clonal T-cell expansion was caused by ivuxolimab. Intravenous ivuxolimab was administered to patients every 2 weeks at six dose levels: 0.01, 0.1, 0.3, 1.5, 3 and 10 mg/kg. Patients were allowed to have had prior anti-PD-1, anti-PD-L1 or anti-CTLA-4 therapy, and 30% to 40% of the dose-escalation patients had previously received checkpoint inhibitors. Among the roughly 52 dose-escalation patients, approximately 20 had hepatocellular carcinoma, 15 or so melanoma, 9 renal cell carcinoma and 9 head and neck cancer. The paper covers the monotherapy dose-escalation part of the phase I ivuxolimab trial, which included N ≈ 57 patients. Partial responses occurred in three dose-escalation patients: two with cutaneous melanoma and one with hepatocellular carcinoma. In the dose-escalation cohort, around four fifths of patients were male, and the mean age was 60 years with a range of roughly 20 to 80. Summary of the overall study and its limitations: In the 0.1-3.0 mg/kg groups, partial responders had among the lowest normalized peripheral clonal expansion, particularly in CD8+ T cells. Antigen specificity was not determined for the clonally expanded peripheral T cells. At doses from 0.1 to 3.0 mg/kg, clonal expansion was seen in both CD4+ and CD8+ blood T cells between baseline and week 6. Low levels of normalized T-cell clonal expansion were also seen in some patients who did not respond. After ivuxolimab, expanded clones were on average more numerous among CD8+ T cells than among CD4+ T cells.

Turning to this clone: The antigen it recognizes is unknown. No much larger clonotype is one base removed from it; base qualities were not supplied.

Genomic DNA was extracted from sorted cells for sequencing of the TCRbeta CDR3 region. The immunoSEQ Assay was used for sequencing of TCRbeta CDR3 regions. TCRdb mirrors the immuneACCESS table, restricted to in-frame sequences. Some clones are absent from its copies; in checked studies, under half trace to an unresolved V gene, and the reason for the others is unknown. For this sample there are tens of thousands of clones; over 65% appear just once. Of the sample, 2% to 2.5% falls within the top ten clones. Patients with a history of autoimmune disease or receiving systemic immunosuppression were excluded from the trial. Peripheral blood for TCR sequencing was collected from all dose cohorts at baseline, on cycle 4 day 1, and on cycle 7 day 1. The samples were taken from a phase I, first-in-human, multicenter, open-label dose-escalation trial of ivuxolimab. Adults with locally advanced or metastatic head and neck squamous cell, hepatocellular, melanoma or renal cell carcinoma were enrolled in the trial. Before TCR sequencing, CD4+ and CD8+ T cells were separately sorted from peripheral blood.

The CDR3 contains 13 residues, cysteine and phenylalanine counted. Just CDR3 DNA is preserved here, 39 bases in frame from base 1. At the junction V is shortened by 1 base and J by 8 bases, with 11 bases in between. CDR1 MDHEN and CDR2 SYDVKM are derived from the germline V gene. The source is an adult with an advanced solid tumor such as melanoma, head and neck, liver or kidney cancer. The chain joins TRBV28 to TRBJ1-2; the D gene cannot be named for sure. Sequencing was performed on CD4+ or CD8+ T cells sorted from blood, taken in a trial of the OX40 agonist ivuxolimab. The nucleotides read TGTGCCAGCAGTTTATCGTACGTAGGAGGCTACACCTTC. Translated, this gives CASSLSYVGGYTF.